This T cell receptor beta chain was documented in a study of Graves' ophthalmopathy and Graves' hyperthyroidism. Study results and limitations: The study's model predicted ophthalmopathy progression at around 70% sensitivity and around 75% specificity.

For repertoire sequencing, the TCR beta CDR3 regions were amplified from RNA transcripts. The first round was an RT-PCR with HTBI primers, and the second round was a multiplex PCR. TCRdb ran MiXCR on the multiplex PCR reads and lists one entry per CDR3 protein. The table includes roughly 500,000 distinct CDR3 sequences, approximately 14% detected once. Many counts were recorded for this clonotype. Its antigen is not identified. Certain patients were not enrolled. These were patients with other autoimmune diseases, uncontrolled infections, pregnancy or lactation. The PBMCs used were ones drawn from about 9.3 ml of fresh peripheral blood. Germline V gives CDR1 SEHNR, CDR2 FQNEAQ (reference sequence). The V segment lost 3 bases and the J segment 0 bases; nucleotides outside the gene matches: 4. This CDR3 region has 15 residues.

Input material: blood. The TCR originated in a woman younger than 45 with Graves' ophthalmopathy. The chain recombines TRBV7-9 with TRBJ1-1, with 7 nucleotides matching TRBD1. CDR3 protein: CASSLGTVMNTEAFF. DNA for the CDR3: TGTGCCAGCAGCTTGGGGACAGTCATGAACACTGAAGCTTTCTTT.